One sample yielded the 21 T cell receptor beta chains listed below, sequenced in a study of T cells in Graves' hyperthyroidism and ophthalmopathy. RNA transcripts provided the source from which TCR beta CDR3 regions were amplified. TCR CDR3 underwent first-round RT-PCR with the HTBI primer set. From the multiplex PCR reads, TCRdb called clonotypes with MiXCR, one entry per CDR3 protein. The table includes about 580,000 distinct CDR3 sequences, around 46% detected once. Material: peripheral blood or thyroid tissue (not recorded which). All receptors derive from a woman between 18 and 29 years old with Graves' hyperthyroidism.

This clonotype was seen many times. This sequence joins TRBV10-1 and TRBJ2-7; D unresolved. The CDR3 runs to 12 residues. V shed 2 bases and J shed 7 bases, with 9 bases lying between them. Germline CDR1 and CDR2: WNHNN and SYGVQD (reference sequence). The CDR3 nucleotides read TGCGCCAGCAGTGAGCCCCTCGGGGAGCAGTACTTC. It is translated as CASSEPLGEQYF.

Comment on this clonotype: Just one base apart from a much larger clone, this may be a read error. The chain employs TRBV7-2 and TRBJ2-5; D possibly corresponds to TRBD1 (7 bases). The CDR3 has 15 amino acids. CDR1 and CDR2 from the germline V gene are SGHTA and FQGNSA. The CDR3 spells CASSVGGTVQETQCF. The CDR3 coding sequence is TGTGCCAGCAGCGTAGGGGGGACAGTACAAGAGACCCAGTGCTTC.

This clonotype showed up many times. This rearrangement joins TRBV20-1 to TRBJ1-5, with TRBD1 matching 8 bases. J was trimmed by 4 bases and V by 3 bases; bases with no gene match: 11. The CDR3 is 16 amino acids. CDR1 and CDR2 (germline): DFQATT, SNEGSKA (reference sequence). The CDR3 spells CSASRQGADRNQPQHF. The CDR3 DNA reads TGCAGTGCTAGCCGGCAGGGGGCGGATAGGAATCAGCCCCAGCATTTT.

Many counts were recorded for this clonotype. This chain uses TRBV11-2 with TRBJ2-2; D unresolved. The germline gives CDR1 SGHAT, CDR2 FQNNGV. Trimming took 6 bases from V and 1 from J, leaving 3 bases between them. This CDR3 is 12 amino acids long. This chain's CDR3 is CASRKNTGELFF. The CDR3 DNA is TGTGCCAGCAGGAAGAACACCGGGGAGCTGTTTTTT.

The chain uses TRBV7-9 and TRBJ2-1; TRBD1 or TRBD2 may be the D gene (5 bases each). Trimming removed 0 bases at V and 7 bases at J, with 7 bases between. From germline, CDR1 is SEHNR and CDR2 FQNEAQ (reference sequence). The CDR3 runs 13 residues. Here the CDR3 DNA reads TGTGCCAGCAGCTTAGCCAGGGAGAATGAGCAGTTCTTC. Protein: CASSLARENEQFF.

This chain uses TRBV5-6 with TRBJ2-6, with 7 bases aligning to TRBD1. Looked up from germline, CDR1 is SGHDT and CDR2 is YYEEEE. Germline trimming cut 4 bases from V and 0 bases from J; bases unmatched to any gene: 7. CDR3 size: 17 residues. The CDR3 DNA follows: TGTGCCAGCAGCCCGGGACAGTCTCTCTCTGGGGCCAACGTCCTGACTTTC. It encodes CASSPGQSLSGANVLTF. Based on the CDR3 plus reference TRBV5-6 and TRBJ2-6, the full variable domain is DAGVTQSPTHLIKTRGQQVTLRCSPKSGHDTVSWYQQALGQGPQFIFQYYEEEERQRGNFPDRFSGHQFPNYSSELNVNALLLGDSALYLCASSPGQSLSGANVLTFGAGSRLTVL.

V gene TRBV19 combines with J gene TRBJ2-6, with D possibly being TRBD1 or TRBD2 (6 bases each). This CDR3 contains 18 residues. The V gene lost 3 bases and the J gene lost 2 bases, with 17 bases spanning the gap. CDR1 and CDR2 (germline): LNHDA, SQIVND (reference sequence). CDR3 DNA sequence: TGTGCCAGTAGTATCTCCCCGAGGAGGGACACTGGGGCCAACGTCCTGACTTTC. Its protein is CASSISPRRDTGANVLTF.

The chain combines TRBV29-1 with TRBJ2-5; weak D call: TRBD2 (7 bases). There are 13 residues in the CDR3. Germline-derived CDR1 and CDR2 are SQVTM and ANQGSEA. V was shortened by 8 bases and J by 4 bases, with 17 bases between the two germline ends. The CDR3, as DNA: TGCAGCTTCGAGGGAGGGGGGCGAGAGACCCAGTACTTC. Residues: CSFEGGGRETQYF.

This clonotype was observed many times. This chain joins TRBV12-3 or TRBV12-4 and TRBJ1-1; D is unresolved. CDR3 size: 14 residues. The V end was cut by 7 bases, the J end by 0 bases, with 12 bases between. Here the CDR3 reads CASKLQAVNTEAFF. For the CDR3, the DNA is TGTGCCAGCAAACTCCAGGCGGTGAACACTGAAGCTTTCTTT.

The chain uses TRBV7-8 and TRBJ1-5, with D tentatively TRBD1 (6 bases). CDR1 is SGHVS, CDR2 FQNEAQ, per germline. The CDR3 has 10 residues. V was pared by 5 bases and J by 13 bases, with 9 bases between. This CDR3 reads CASSHGTQHF. As DNA, the CDR3 is TGTGCCAGCAGCCACGGGACACAGCATTTT. Together with reference TRBV7-8 and TRBJ1-5, the CDR3 gives the full variable domain: GAGVSQSPRYKVAKRGQDVALRCDPISGHVSLFWYQQALGQGPEFLTYFQNEAQLDKSGLPSDRFFAERPEGSVSTLKIQRTQQEDSAVYLCASSHGTQHFGDGTRLSIL.

This clonotype was detected only a few times. V usage is TRBV20-1 and J usage is TRBJ1-5; perhaps TRBD1 as D (5 bases). Germline V lookup: CDR1 DFQATT, CDR2 SNEGSKA (reference sequence). Trimming removed 5 bases at V and 2 bases at J, with 13 bases between. CDR3 size: 14 residues. CDR3 protein: CSADTGRGNQPQHF. The CDR3 DNA reads as TGCAGTGCTGATACTGGCAGGGGCAATCAGCCCCAGCATTTT.

This clonotype has a count of ten or more. This sequence joins TRBV10-2 and TRBJ1-5; D call uncertain. This CDR3 has 15 amino acids. Trimming cost V 2 bases and J 3 bases, with 11 bases left between them. The germline CDR1 and CDR2 sequences are WSHSY and SAAADI. CDR3 amino acids: CASSEARQLNQPQHF. CDR3 nucleotide sequence: TGCGCCAGCAGTGAGGCTAGGCAGCTCAATCAGCCCCAGCATTTT.

This clonotype was counted at least ten times. J is TRBJ1-4 and V is TRBV7-9; 7 nucleotides match TRBD1. V lost 1 base and J lost 1; bases outside the gene matches: 6. Per germline, CDR1 SEHNR and CDR2 FQNEAQ (reference sequence). The CDR3 is 17 amino acids. CDR3 sequence (DNA): TGTGCCAGCAGCTTAGGTACAGGGGCACGAACTAATGAAAAACTGTTTTTT. This sequence encodes CASSLGTGARTNEKLFF.

This clonotype was counted ten times or more. V usage is TRBV2 and J usage is TRBJ2-2; possibly TRBD1 for D (6 bases). V was shortened by 6 bases and J by 6 bases, with 14 bases between the two germline ends. The germline V gene has CDR1 SNHLY and CDR2 FYNNEI. CDR3 size: 14 residues. The CDR3 DNA reads as TGTGCCAGCAGGGGAACAGGGTTGCCCGGGGAGCTGTTTTTT. As protein: CASRGTGLPGELFF.

The table lists this clonotype with many counts. The rearrangement joins TRBV19 to TRBJ1-5; D gene ambiguous. CDR3 length equals 15 residues. Germline V gene lookup returns CDR1 LNHDA and CDR2 SQIVND (reference sequence). Between the trimmed V and J ends, which lost 2 bases and 2 bases, there was a span of 10 bases. CDR3 region: CASSIPPRGNQPQHF. The DNA of the CDR3 is TGTGCCAGTAGTATACCACCACGAGGCAATCAGCCCCAGCATTTT. Complete variable domain (other parts from reference TRBV19 and TRBJ1-5): DGGITQSPKYLFRKEGQNVTLSCEQNLNHDAMYWYRQDPGQGLRLIYYSQIVNDFQKGDIAEGYSVSREKKESFPLTVTSAQKNPTAFYLCASSIPPRGNQPQHFGDGTRLSIL.

This rearrangement joins TRBV9 to TRBJ1-5, with D perhaps TRBD1 (6 bases). The germline V and J ends were trimmed by 0 bases and 2 bases, with 9 bases remaining between them. The CDR3 spans 15 residues. Germline V gene data show CDR1 as SGDLS and CDR2 as YYNGEE. CDR3 bases: TGTGCCAGCAGCGTAGATTGGACAGGCAATCAGCCCCAGCATTTT. It yields the protein CASSVDWTGNQPQHF. The full variable domain, completed using reference TRBV9 and TRBJ1-5, is DSGVTQTPKHLITATGQRVTLRCSPRSGDLSVYWYQQSLDQGLQFLIQYYNGEERAKGNILERFSAQQFPDLHSELNLSSLELGDSALYFCASSVDWTGNQPQHFGDGTRLSIL.

The rearrangement joins TRBV2 to TRBJ2-5; TRBD2 aligns across 12 bases. This CDR3 region has 13 residues. With V trimmed by 11 bases and J by 5 bases, 6 bases remained unmatched. Looked up from germline, CDR1 is SNHLY and CDR2 is FYNNEI. The DNA for the CDR3 is TGTGCCGACCTAGCGGGAGGGCGCGAGACCCAGTACTTC. Protein: CADLAGGRETQYF.

The chain is built from TRBV20-1 and TRBJ1-2; possible D gene TRBD1, 6 bases. V lost 6 bases, J lost 3 bases, and 14 bases lay in between. The CDR3 is 13 amino acids. Germline values: CDR1 DFQATT, CDR2 SNEGSKA (reference sequence). CDR3 loop: CSAIAQGDYGYTF. The DNA for the CDR3 is TGCAGTGCCATCGCACAGGGCGACTATGGCTACACCTTC.

The rearrangement joins TRBV29-1 to TRBJ1-5, with D possibly matching TRBD1 (5 bases). The V gene's germline CDR1 is SQVTM and CDR2 ANQGSEA. This CDR3 spans 13 amino acids. Trimming shortened V by 6 bases and J by 7 bases, and 16 bases separated the two germline ends. DNA for the CDR3: TGCAGCGTACTAGCGGGAGAGGGGCAGCCCCAGCATTTT. Protein product: CSVLAGEGQPQHF.

This clonotype was recorded at least ten times. This chain uses TRBV20-1 with TRBJ2-5, with D perhaps matching TRBD2 (6 bases). The CDR3 extends over 17 amino acids. The V end was cut by 3 bases, the J end by 5 bases, with 25 bases between. CDR1 is DFQATT, CDR2 SNEGSKA, per germline (reference sequence). In nucleotides, the CDR3 is TGCAGTGCTAGTACCTCATCCCAGGGACTTTCGGGGGAGACCCAGTACTTC. Amino acid sequence: CSASTSSQGLSGETQYF.

J is TRBJ2-2 and V is TRBV18; 15 positions agree with TRBD2. The germline gives CDR1 KGHSH, CDR2 LQKENI. V dropped 0 bases and J dropped 4; count of bases not matched to a gene: 3. The CDR3 contains 18 residues. The CDR3 DNA sequence: TGTGCCAGCTCACCACCGGGACTAGCGGGAGGACCCACCGGGGAGCTGTTTTTT. Encoded protein: CASSPPGLAGGPTGELFF.